This TCR beta chain stems from a study of shared clonotypes between healthy human individuals. Study overall: For every donor, three CD4 naive, three CD4 memory, two CD8 naive and one CD8 memory plates were used.

Study findings and constraints: Clonotypes not shared had lower generation probabilities than those common to all four donors. The sole specimen, blood, was sampled, and tissue repertoires likely differ. The sharing of around 5% of naive CD4 clonotypes was seen across a handful of donors.

Some clones are missing from TCRdb's copy, which holds only in-frame ones; the method was immunoSEQ multiplex PCR. The sample carries about 2 million clones, 85% to 95% recorded once. A note on this clone: Its antigen is currently unknown.

Naive CD8 cells, CD45RO-negative and positively selected for CCR7, excluded terminally differentiated effector memory CD45RA+ cells. V lost 1 base, J lost 7 bases, and 9 bases stayed unmatched. The CDR3 is 16 amino acids. Germline V lookup: CDR1 SGHAT, CDR2 FQNNGV. The sequence derives from a young man in good health. Sequenced material: naive CD8+ T cells sorted from blood. The rearrangement uses TRBV11-2 and TRBJ1-5; 8 bases are shared with TRBD1. CDR3 protein: CASSLGAGQGGQPQHF. Here the CDR3 DNA reads TGTGCCAGCAGCTTAGGGGCCGGACAGGGTGGACAGCCCCAGCATTTT.